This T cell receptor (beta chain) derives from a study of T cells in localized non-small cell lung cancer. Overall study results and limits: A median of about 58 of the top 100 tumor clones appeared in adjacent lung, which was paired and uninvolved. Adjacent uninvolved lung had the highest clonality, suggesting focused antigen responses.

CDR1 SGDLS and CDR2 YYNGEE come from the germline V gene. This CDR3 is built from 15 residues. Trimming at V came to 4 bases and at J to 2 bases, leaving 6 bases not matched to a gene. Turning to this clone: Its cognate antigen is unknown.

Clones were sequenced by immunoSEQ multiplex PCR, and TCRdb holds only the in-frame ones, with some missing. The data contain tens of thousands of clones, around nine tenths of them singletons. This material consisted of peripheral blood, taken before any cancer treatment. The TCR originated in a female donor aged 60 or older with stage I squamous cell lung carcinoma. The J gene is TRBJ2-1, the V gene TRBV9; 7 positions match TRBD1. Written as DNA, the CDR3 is TGTGCCAGCAGCCCCCTAGACAGGGCCTACAATGAGCAGTTCTTC. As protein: CASSPLDRAYNEQFF.